Below are 25 T cell receptor beta chains sequenced from a single sample in a study of blood T cell repertoires in COVID-19. TCRdb's table, derived via immunoSEQ multiplex PCR, lists solely in-frame clones and lacks some. The data show approximately 180,000 clones, approximately 90% seen once. What was sequenced was peripheral blood. These receptors were obtained from a man aged 55 to 70 with active or convalescent COVID-19.

The chain has TRBV5-1 and TRBJ2-1; no clear D. Germline CDR1 and CDR2: SGHRS and YFSETQ. Trimming pared 4 bases from V and 5 bases from J, leaving 16 bases between. The CDR3 has 15 residues. CDR3 coding DNA: TGCGCCAGCAGCCCTGCCGGCAGGTACGACAATGAGCAGTTCTTC. Translating gives CASSPAGRYDNEQFF.

The chain couples TRBV5-4 to TRBJ1-4; 7 nucleotides line up with TRBD1. The CDR3 has 17 residues. With 0 bases clipped from V and 3 bases from J, the junction kept 8 bases outside the gene matches. Germline loops: CDR1 SGHNT, CDR2 YYREEE (reference sequence). CDR3 nucleotides: TGTGCCAGCAGCTTGGCCGGCAGGGGGAAACCTAATGAAAAACTGTTTTTT. Translated: CASSLAGRGKPNEKLFF.

The CDR3 DNA reads as TGTGCCAGCAGCCCTATTAGGGGCGGACAGCCCCAGCATTTT. Translation: CASSPIRGGQPQHF. V usage is TRBV3-1 (or the pseudogene TRBV3-2) and J usage is TRBJ1-5; D may be TRBD1 (5 bases). The CDR3 has 14 residues. Germline V CDR1 and CDR2: LGHDT, YNNKEL (reference sequence). Trimming removed 4 bases at V and 7 bases at J, with 14 bases between.

This clone has a handful of counts. The gene calls are TRBV7-6 and TRBJ2-5, with D unclear. The CDR3 has 13 residues. Germline V gene data show CDR1 as SGHVS and CDR2 as FNYEAQ. The germline V and J ends were trimmed by 5 bases and 7 bases, with 14 bases remaining between them. CDR3 sequence: CASSPFSSVTQYF. CDR3 nucleotides: TGTGCCAGCAGCCCCTTCTCATCGGTGACCCAGTACTTC.

This clone was detected a few times. The rearrangement uses TRBV2 and TRBJ1-2; 10 nucleotides line up with TRBD1. V lost 7 bases and J lost 3; bases outside the gene matches: 11. Germline-derived CDR1 and CDR2 are SNHLY and FYNNEI. The CDR3 is made up of 16 amino acids. CDR3 DNA: TGTGCCAGCACCGGGACAGGGGTCCTGGGGGACTATGGCTACACCTTC. Translated, it gives CASTGTGVLGDYGYTF.

The chain has TRBV7-9 and TRBJ1-1; D is uncertain. V lost 2 bases to trimming and J lost 2 bases, with 9 bases between them. The CDR3 extends over 14 amino acids. CDR1 and CDR2 (germline): SEHNR, FQNEAQ (reference sequence). As DNA, the CDR3 is TGTGCCAGCAGCTTAACGGGAGTAAACACTGAAGCTTTCTTT. This gives the protein CASSLTGVNTEAFF.

The chain links TRBV3-1 (or the pseudogene TRBV3-2) to TRBJ1-2, with TRBD1 matching over 12 bases. Germline trimming cut 2 bases from V and 4 bases from J; bases unmatched to any gene: 5. The CDR3 has 16 amino acids. Germline V gives CDR1 LGHDT, CDR2 YNNKEL (reference sequence). The CDR3: CASSQPGTGGGYGYTF. The CDR3 DNA reads as TGTGCCAGCAGCCAACCCGGGACAGGGGGCGGCTATGGCTACACCTTC.

J is TRBJ1-2 and V is TRBV5-6; no firm D call. V was trimmed by 1 base and J by 5 bases, leaving 9 bases between them. Germline assignment: CDR1 SGHDT and CDR2 YYEEEE. The CDR3 sequence is 13 residues long. The CDR3 here is CASSLQAQYGYTF. The CDR3 coding sequence is TGTGCCAGCAGCTTGCAGGCCCAATATGGCTACACCTTC.

This chain's CDR3 is CAWGRGGVDQPQHF. CDR3 sequence (DNA): TGTGCCTGGGGGCGCGGAGGGGTGGATCAGCCCCAGCATTTT. The J gene is TRBJ1-5, the V gene TRBV30; D may be TRBD1 (5 bases). V lost 5 bases, J lost 5 bases, and 16 bases lay in between. CDR3 length equals 14 residues. Germline CDR1 and CDR2: GTSNPN and SVGIG (reference sequence). Variable domain in full (rest from reference TRBV30 and TRBJ1-5): SQTIHQWPATLVQPVGSPLSLECTVEGTSNPNLYWYRQAAGRGLQLLFYSVGIGQISSEVPQNLSASRPQDRQFILSSKKLLLSDSGFYLCAWGRGGVDQPQHFGDGTRLSIL.

V gene TRBV30 combines with J gene TRBJ1-6; possibly TRBD1 for D (6 bases). CDR3 size: 12 residues. V was cut by 3 bases and J by 7 bases, with 7 bases left in between. CDR1 is GTSNPN, CDR2 SVGIG, per germline (reference sequence). The CDR3 loop is CAWRGANSPLHF. CDR3 DNA sequence: TGTGCCTGGAGGGGGGCAAATTCACCCCTCCACTTT.

The chain carries TRBV20-1 and TRBJ1-5, with TRBD1 matching 8 bases. This CDR3 is 17 amino acids long. V dropped 3 bases and J dropped 5; count of bases not matched to a gene: 15. Germline lookup yields CDR1 DFQATT and CDR2 SNEGSKA (reference sequence). The CDR3 DNA reads as TGCAGTGCTAGTTGGAGGCAGGGGGCCCTCGGGTATCAGCCCCAGCATTTT. Its protein product is CSASWRQGALGYQPQHF.

The chain uses TRBV7-9 and TRBJ2-1, with TRBD2 identical over 12 bases. The CDR3 contains 14 residues. Germline CDR1 SEHNR, CDR2 FQNEAQ (reference sequence). J was trimmed by 9 bases and V by 6 bases; bases with no gene match: 6. In nucleotides, the CDR3 is TGTGCCAGCAGACCTAGCGGGGGGGCCGGTGAGCAGTTCTTC. Translating it yields CASRPSGGAGEQFF.

As concerns this clone: At one end the junction does not follow the germline gene, possibly because of a read error. The V gene is TRBV6-6, the J gene TRBJ2-4, with 16 bases matching TRBD2. The CDR3 is 14 amino acids. CDR1 is MNHNY and CDR2 is SVGAGI in the germline V gene (reference sequence). The CDR3 loop is CASSISGTSGGADF. The CDR3 DNA sequence: TGTGCCAGCAGTATATCCGGGACTAGCGGGGGGGCGGACTTC.

The chain recombines TRBV6-5 with TRBJ1-1; no reliable D call. The germline V gene encodes CDR1 MNHEY and CDR2 SVGAGI. Trimming took 5 bases from V and 4 from J, leaving 14 bases between them. CDR3 size: 14 residues. The CDR3 coding sequence is TGTGCCAGCAGTCATCAGAGGGCCGGCACTGAAGCTTTCTTT. Amino acids: CASSHQRAGTEAFF.

This sequence joins TRBV11-2 and TRBJ2-2, with D unresolved. Germline loops: CDR1 SGHAT, CDR2 FQNNGV. This CDR3 is 15 amino acids long. Trimming left V 1 base short and J 5 bases short, with 11 bases between. The CDR3 protein is CASSLVSTRTGELFF. CDR3 coding DNA: TGTGCCAGCAGCTTAGTGAGTACCAGGACCGGGGAGCTGTTTTTT.

This clone was picked up one time. The chain carries TRBV18 and TRBJ2-3; the D is unclear. The CDR3 has 16 residues. V was clipped by 2 bases and J by 0 bases, with 12 bases between them. Germline V gene data show CDR1 as KGHSH and CDR2 as LQKENI. In DNA form, the CDR3 reads TGTGCCAGCTCACCAACGGCGGTCACTAGCACAGATACGCAGTATTTT. Its protein is CASSPTAVTSTDTQYF.

The chain employs TRBV6-5 and TRBJ1-6; 10 bases are shared with TRBD1. The V gene end was trimmed by 3 bases and the J gene end by 8 bases; junction bases not matched to a gene: 4. This CDR3 comprises 15 residues. The germline gives CDR1 MNHEY, CDR2 SVGAGI. CDR3 region: CASSYGGTGDSPLHF. CDR3 in DNA: TGTGCCAGCAGTTATGGAGGGACAGGGGATTCACCCCTCCACTTT.

J is TRBJ2-1 and V is TRBV5-1, with a weak D call TRBD2 (7 bases). CDR1 is SGHRS, CDR2 YFSETQ, per germline. V lost 1 base and J 0 bases, leaving 11 bases between the germline ends. There are 16 residues in the CDR3. The CDR3 coding sequence is TGCGCCAGCAGCTTGTTTGGGGGGGCCTCCTACAATGAGCAGTTCTTC. It translates to CASSLFGGASYNEQFF.

This clone was counted a single time. The chain has TRBV5-6 and TRBJ2-7, with a tentative D call TRBD1 (6 bases). This CDR3 contains 15 residues. Germline V gene lookup returns CDR1 SGHDT and CDR2 YYEEEE. The ends were cut back, 3 bases at V and 2 bases at J, with 15 bases in the middle. DNA for the CDR3: TGTGCCAGCAGCTACCGGGACATAGAGGCCTACGAGCAGTACTTC. As protein: CASSYRDIEAYEQYF. Full variable domain (outside the CDR3, taken from reference TRBV5-6 and TRBJ2-7): DAGVTQSPTHLIKTRGQQVTLRCSPKSGHDTVSWYQQALGQGPQFIFQYYEEEERQRGNFPDRFSGHQFPNYSSELNVNALLLGDSALYLCASSYRDIEAYEQYFGPGTRLTVT.

The sample holds many counts of this clone. The J gene is TRBJ1-5, the V gene TRBV2, with 7 bases lining up with TRBD1. Germline values: CDR1 SNHLY, CDR2 FYNNEI. V was pared by 6 bases and J by 0 bases, with 14 bases of the junction left unmatched. This CDR3 region has 18 residues. The CDR3 protein is CASRDVPGQTYSNQPQHF. The CDR3 bases are TGTGCCAGCAGGGACGTCCCGGGACAGACTTATAGCAATCAGCCCCAGCATTTT. The whole variable domain, filled in from reference TRBV2 and TRBJ1-5, reads EPEVTQTPSHQVTQMGQEVILRCVPISNHLYFYWYRQILGQKVEFLVSFYNNEISEKSEIFDDQFSVERPDGSNFTLKIRSTKLEDSAMYFCASRDVPGQTYSNQPQHFGDGTRLSIL.

On this clone itself: This CDR3 is also generated by other DNA sequences in the sample. V usage is TRBV9 and J usage is TRBJ1-1; D gene ambiguous. The CDR3 has 13 residues. The germline V and J ends were trimmed by 0 bases and 5 bases, with 8 bases remaining between them. Germline V lookup: CDR1 SGDLS, CDR2 YYNGEE. For the CDR3, the DNA is TGTGCCAGCAGCGTAGGAGGGAGTACTGAAGCTTTCTTT. The encoded protein is CASSVGGSTEAFF.

A single count supports this clone. This rearrangement joins TRBV4-1 to TRBJ1-4; TRBD1 matches 9 bases. The V gene's germline CDR1 is MGHRA and CDR2 YSYEKL. The CDR3 totals 15 residues. After removal of 2 bases from V and 8 bases from J, the junction contained 6 bases not matched to a gene. The CDR3 spells CASSQTQGAEEKLFF. In nucleotides, the CDR3 is TGCGCCAGCAGCCAAACACAGGGGGCCGAGGAAAAACTGTTTTTT.

V and J are TRBV4-1 and TRBJ2-7; TRBD1 matches 7 bases. Germline assignment: CDR1 MGHRA and CDR2 YSYEKL. V trimming: 4 bases; J trimming: 3 bases; junction bases outside the gene matches: 12. The CDR3 spans 16 residues. This CDR3 reads CASSLFSQGRGYEQYF. The CDR3 nucleotides read TGCGCCAGCAGCCTGTTCTCACAGGGGAGAGGCTACGAGCAGTACTTC.

The chain uses TRBV28 and TRBJ2-2; D may be TRBD1 (6 bases). Per germline, CDR1 MDHEN and CDR2 SYDVKM. V was pared by 2 bases and J by 6 bases, with 7 bases between. The CDR3 runs to 13 residues. The DNA for the CDR3 is TGTGCCAGCAGTTTAGCAGGGGCCGGGGAGCTGTTTTTT. Translated, it gives CASSLAGAGELFF.

This sequence joins TRBV7-9 and TRBJ1-1, with D tentatively TRBD1 (5 bases). CDR1 is SEHNR and CDR2 is FQNEAQ in the germline V gene (reference sequence). CDR3 length equals 14 residues. The V and J ends lost 2 bases and 5 bases respectively, with 12 bases between them. In nucleotides, the CDR3 is TGTGCCAGCAGCTTATCGGCAGGGTGGACTGAAGCTTTCTTT. It translates to CASSLSAGWTEAFF.